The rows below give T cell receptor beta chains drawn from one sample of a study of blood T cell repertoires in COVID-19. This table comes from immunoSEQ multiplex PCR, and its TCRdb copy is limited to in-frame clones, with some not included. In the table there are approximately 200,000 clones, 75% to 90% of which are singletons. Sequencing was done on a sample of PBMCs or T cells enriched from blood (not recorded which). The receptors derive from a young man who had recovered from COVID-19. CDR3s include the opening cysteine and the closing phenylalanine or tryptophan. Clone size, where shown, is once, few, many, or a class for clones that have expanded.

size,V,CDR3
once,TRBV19,CASSPPSGQKNIQYF
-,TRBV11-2,CASSLEGSGLPNYGYTF
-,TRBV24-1,CATSPRGGGTDTQYF
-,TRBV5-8,CASTRGSNQPQHF
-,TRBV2,CASVMDNGYEKLFF
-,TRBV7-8,CASSENRLTGLKRTQYF
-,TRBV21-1,CASSKGGNMNTEAFF
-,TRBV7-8,CASSFLLAGGTEQFF
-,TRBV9,CASSPRGGWIYEQYF
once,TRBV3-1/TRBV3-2,CASSPIRGGQENTEAFF
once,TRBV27,CASSLGAGGLNSPLHF
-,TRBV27,CASSLGSLGGQFF
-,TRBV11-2,CASSFEDTEAFF
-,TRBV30,CAWDSQGDQPQHF
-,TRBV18,CASSPPRQGALLINNEQFF
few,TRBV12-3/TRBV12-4,CASSYQGGYGYTF
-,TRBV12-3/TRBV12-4,CASRGTGSGYTF
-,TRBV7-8,CASSLTPGQTNEKLFF
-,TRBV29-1,CSVGTGAETQYF
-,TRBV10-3,CAISESLRNSSYEQYF
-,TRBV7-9,CASWQATNEKLFF
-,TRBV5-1,CASRRASGQETQYF
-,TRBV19,CASRQGGNIQYF
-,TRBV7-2,CASSRGTSGGPITGELFF
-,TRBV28,CASSPPQGGGANVLTF
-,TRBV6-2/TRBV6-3,CASSWGDRYNQPQHF
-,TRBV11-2,CASSLGVGATYEQYF
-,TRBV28,CASLIRGQMNTEAFF
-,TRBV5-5,CASSLVLGRSTAFF
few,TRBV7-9,CASSTGLAGEYYNEQFF
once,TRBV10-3,CAISESIGLAGHEQYF
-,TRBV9,CASSARTGGSEQFF
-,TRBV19,CASRQGEGTDTQYF
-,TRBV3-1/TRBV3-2,CASSIRLASQETQYF
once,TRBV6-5,CASSTQGIGTDTQYF
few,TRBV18,CASSPPQRTGGPGLADTGELFF
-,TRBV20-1,CSASPGDSPLHF
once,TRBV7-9,CASSLVLLAGAGTGELFF
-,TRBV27,CASSRQGSSGNTIYF
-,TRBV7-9,CASSLARGSNEKLFF
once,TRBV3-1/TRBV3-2,CASSGLAGGGNEQFF
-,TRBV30,CAWRLRDRGLVGYTF
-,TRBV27,CASSSLAGARTGELFF
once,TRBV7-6,CASSLYRDGSQPQHF
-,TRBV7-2,CASSPGLAGALTNTGELFF
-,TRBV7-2,CASSLAAGGYTDTQYF
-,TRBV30,CAWKGLAGRFGELFF
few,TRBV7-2,CASRPGLAGGSSYNEQFF
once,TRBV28,CASSLPQGAKNTEAFF
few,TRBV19,CASSNLYGYGYTF
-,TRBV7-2,CASSLGGASTDTQYF
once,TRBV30,CAWRVAGRFVGGYTF
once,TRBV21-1,CASSRRLAGISGETQYF
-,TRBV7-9,CASSLAAGRVEAFF
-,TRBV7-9,CASSRPQGNTEAFF